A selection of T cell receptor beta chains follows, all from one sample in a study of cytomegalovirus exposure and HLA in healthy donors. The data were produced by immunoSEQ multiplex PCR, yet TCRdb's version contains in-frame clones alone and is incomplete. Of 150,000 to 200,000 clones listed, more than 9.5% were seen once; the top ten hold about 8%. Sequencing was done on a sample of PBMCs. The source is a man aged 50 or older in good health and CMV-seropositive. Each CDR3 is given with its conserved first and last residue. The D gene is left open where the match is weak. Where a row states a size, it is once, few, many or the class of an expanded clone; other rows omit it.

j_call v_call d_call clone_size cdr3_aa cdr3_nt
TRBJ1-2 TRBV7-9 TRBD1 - CASSQIKQGAGYGYTF TGTGCCAGCAGCCAAATAAAGCAGGGGGCTGGTTATGGCTACACCTTC
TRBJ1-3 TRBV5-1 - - CASSPGWFGNTIYF TGCGCCAGCAGCCCAGGGTGGTTCGGAAACACCATATATTTT
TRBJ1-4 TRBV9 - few CASSVGHSNEKLFF TGTGCCAGCAGCGTGGGACACTCGAATGAAAAACTGTTTTTT
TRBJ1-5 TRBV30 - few CAWSGTPYSNQPQHF TGTGCCTGGAGTGGGACACCTTATAGCAATCAGCCCCAGCATTTT
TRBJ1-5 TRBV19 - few CASSRRQDSNQPQHF TGTGCCAGTAGTAGACGACAGGATAGCAATCAGCCCCAGCATTTT
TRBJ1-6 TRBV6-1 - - CASTDRPNNSPLHF TGTGCCAGCACGGACAGACCTAATAATTCACCCCTCCACTTT
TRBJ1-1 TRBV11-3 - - CASSLVGTGNNTEAFF TGTGCCAGCAGCTTAGTGGGCACAGGTAACAACACTGAAGCTTTCTTT
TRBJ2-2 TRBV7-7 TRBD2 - CASSRSGGARTGELFF TGTGCTAGCAGCCGGAGCGGGGGGGCTCGCACCGGGGAGCTGTTTTTT
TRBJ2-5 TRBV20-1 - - CSAGSEETQYF TGCAGTGCTGGTTCGGAGGAGACCCAGTACTTC
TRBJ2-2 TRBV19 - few CASSTRTTNTGELFF TGTGCCAGTAGTACAAGGACAACGAACACCGGGGAGCTGTTTTTT
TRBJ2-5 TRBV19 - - CASSMGSKETQYF TGTGCCAGTAGTATGGGCAGTAAAGAGACCCAGTACTTC
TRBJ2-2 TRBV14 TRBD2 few CASSQPGRNTTGELFF TGTGCCAGCAGCCAGCCCGGGAGGAACACTACCGGGGAGCTGTTTTTT
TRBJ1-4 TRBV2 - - CASTGRTNEKLFF TGTGCCAGCACGGGGAGAACTAATGAAAAACTGTTTTTT
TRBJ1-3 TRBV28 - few CASRYGGNTIYF TGTGCCAGCAGGTACGGTGGAAACACCATATATTTT
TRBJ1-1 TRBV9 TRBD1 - CASSPKRQGGTEAFF TGTGCCAGCAGCCCTAAGAGACAGGGCGGTACTGAAGCTTTCTTT
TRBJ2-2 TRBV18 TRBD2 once CASSALRGENTGELFF TGTGCCAGCTCAGCACTCCGGGGGGAGAACACCGGGGAGCTGTTTTTT
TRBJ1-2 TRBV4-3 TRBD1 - CASSQGTGGIGYGYTF TGCGCCAGCAGCCAAGGCACAGGGGGAATTGGGTATGGCTACACCTTC
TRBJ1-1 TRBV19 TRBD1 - CASSIETGTGWMVTEAFF TGTGCCAGTAGTATAGAAACCGGGACAGGGTGGATGGTCACTGAAGCTTTCTTT
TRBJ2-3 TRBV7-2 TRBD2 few CASSLLSGLAGGRADTQYF TGTGCCAGCAGCTTACTGTCAGGACTAGCGGGGGGGCGGGCAGATACGCAGTATTTT
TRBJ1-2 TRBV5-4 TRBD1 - CASSPRDRGYGYTF TGTGCCAGCAGCCCCCGGGACAGGGGGTATGGCTACACCTTC